Listed here are 25 T cell receptor beta chains from one sample, sequenced in a study of graft-versus-host responses after intestinal transplantation. The protocol was immunoSEQ multiplex PCR, while the TCRdb copy is restricted to in-frame clones and leaves out a portion. The repertoire has around 99,000 clones, roughly 91% of them found once; the top ten carry about 2%. Their antigen targets remain unknown. The sequenced sample was unstimulated CD8+ T cells sorted from spleen or lymph node cells, obtained before intestinal transplant. The origin of the receptors is a human donor who received an intestinal transplant.

The chain carries TRBV12-2 and TRBJ2-1; the table's D gene call, TRBD2, was not cross checked with the DNA. TRBV12-2 is deemed a pseudogene. This CDR3 comprises 16 residues. CDR3 region: CASRLAAAGVYNEQFF. The CDR3 DNA reads as TGTGCAAGTCGCTTAGCTGCAGCGGGGGTGTACAATGAGCAGTTCTTC.

Concerning this clone: Since the CDR3 does not end with the conserved phenylalanine or tryptophan, this likely comes from a read error. It is unclear where the CDR3 begins or ends on the DNA, so no DNA is shown, and the CDR3 is as TCRdb lists it. The chain has TRBV6-1 and TRBJ1-4; the table names TRBD1, a call not compared with the DNA. The CDR3 adds up to 8 amino acids, both ends counted. Looked up from germline, CDR1 is MNHNS and CDR2 is SASEGT. The CDR3 sequence: CASSNSYG.

The V gene is TRBV7-2, the J gene TRBJ2-1; a weak D match, TRBD2 (6 bases). Germline values: CDR1 SGHTA, CDR2 FQGNSA. The CDR3 is 14 residues long. Trimming cost V 5 bases and J 4 bases, with 12 bases left between them. The CDR3: CASSHFGGYNEQFF. The DNA of the CDR3 is TGTGCCAGCAGCCATTTCGGGGGTTACAATGAGCAGTTCTTC.

This chain uses TRBV30 with TRBJ2-4; the match to TRBD2 covers 9 bases. V lost 3 bases to trimming and J lost 12 bases; unmatched junction nucleotides: 9. The CDR3 runs to 13 residues. Germline loops: CDR1 GTSNPN, CDR2 SVGIG (reference sequence). The CDR3 region has the DNA TGTGCCTGGAGAGGAGGCGGGGGGGGACCTCAGTACTTC. It specifies CAWRGGGGGPQYF.

The gene calls are TRBV9 and TRBJ2-3, with D perhaps TRBD2 (5 bases). The CDR3 spans 15 residues. Trimming cost V 2 bases and J 6 bases, with 16 bases left between them. Germline CDR1 reads SGDLS; CDR2 reads YYNGEE. The CDR3 sequence is CASSVPEGRPDTQYF. CDR3 nucleotides: TGTGCCAGCAGCGTCCCCGAGGGCAGACCCGATACGCAGTATTTT.

This chain joins TRBV6-6 and TRBJ1-2, with TRBD1 matching over 9 bases. Trimming removed 4 bases from V and 8 bases from J; junction bases left unmatched: 8. This CDR3 is built from 14 residues. Per the germline V gene, CDR1 is MNHNY and CDR2 is SVGAGI (reference sequence). The CDR3 loop is CASSSDRGVRGYTF. CDR3 coding DNA: TGTGCCAGCAGTTCGGACAGGGGAGTTCGCGGCTACACCTTC.

The chain couples TRBV4-1 to TRBJ2-7; D gene unclear. Germline V gives CDR1 MGHRA, CDR2 YSYEKL. The V gene lost 0 bases and the J gene lost 5 bases, with 11 bases spanning the gap. This CDR3 is 14 amino acids long. As DNA, the CDR3 is TGCGCCAGCAGCCAAGATTCGGGTTACGACGAGCAGTACTTC. This encodes CASSQDSGYDEQYF.

The V call is TRBV12-5, the J call TRBJ2-1; D is uncertain. Trimming took 9 bases from V and 2 from J, leaving 11 bases between them. The CDR3 is 13 amino acids. Germline loops: CDR1 LGHNT, CDR2 FRNRAP. CDR3 loop: CARVQATYNEQFF. The CDR3 DNA sequence: TGTGCTAGGGTCCAGGCGACCTACAATGAGCAGTTCTTC.

The V gene is TRBV11-2, the J gene TRBJ2-7; 7 bases map to TRBD1. With V trimmed by 5 bases and J by 3 bases, 10 bases remained unmatched. The CDR3 is 15 residues long. Germline V gene sequence: CDR1 SGHAT, CDR2 FQNNGV. CDR3 DNA: TGTGCCAGCAGCCCCCCGACAGGGAGAGGCTACGAGCAGTACTTC. Its protein product is CASSPPTGRGYEQYF.

This chain connects TRBV21-1 to TRBJ2-7; the table's D gene call, TRBD1, was not cross checked with the DNA. TRBV21-1 is a listed pseudogene. The CDR3 is made up of 14 amino acids. CDR3 residues: CASPDTGRGYEQYF. The CDR3 DNA follows: TGTGCCAGCCCCGACACAGGCAGAGGCTACGAGCAGTACTTC.

The sample holds one count of this clone. V is TRBV2 and J is TRBJ2-2; 11 positions match TRBD1. V was pared by 4 bases and J by 4 bases, with 5 bases of the junction left unmatched. The CDR3 length is 16 residues. Germline V gene data show CDR1 as SNHLY and CDR2 as FYNNEI. CDR3 coding DNA: TGTGCCAGCAGTGGGACAGGGGGCGGTCCCACCGGGGAGCTGTTTTTT. It codes for CASSGTGGGPTGELFF.

The CDR3 reads CASSLIGGLQETQYF. The DNA for the CDR3 is TGTGCCAGCAGTCTAATAGGGGGCCTTCAAGAGACCCAGTACTTC. The chain carries TRBV27 and TRBJ2-5; 7 bases are shared with TRBD1. The germline gives CDR1 MNHEY, CDR2 SMNVEV (reference sequence). V was pared by 5 bases and J by 2 bases, with 8 bases of the junction left unmatched. CDR3 length: 15 residues.

The chain links TRBV27 to TRBJ1-5; tentatively, D is TRBD1 (5 bases). This CDR3 comprises 13 residues. The V and J ends lost 6 bases and 5 bases respectively, with 11 bases between them. Germline V lookup: CDR1 MNHEY, CDR2 SMNVEV (reference sequence). In DNA form, the CDR3 reads TGTGCCAGCAGCCAACAGGTGGATCAGCCCCAGCATTTT. This encodes CASSQQVDQPQHF.

V gene TRBV27 combines with J gene TRBJ1-4; TRBD1 is a possible D gene (5 bases). Germline loops: CDR1 MNHEY, CDR2 SMNVEV (reference sequence). The CDR3 consists of 14 residues. V shed 4 bases and J shed 7 bases, with 13 bases lying between them. CDR3 protein: CASSWGSTGEKLFF. CDR3 nucleotide sequence: TGTGCCAGCAGTTGGGGTTCCACAGGTGAAAAACTGTTTTTT.

This sequence joins TRBV4-3 and TRBJ2-2, with 13 bases lining up with TRBD2. In germline, CDR1 is LGHNA, CDR2 YSLEER. The CDR3 length is 18 residues. V trimming: 4 bases; J trimming: 2 bases; junction bases outside the gene matches: 7. The CDR3: CASSREGLAGINTGELFF. Written as DNA, the CDR3 is TGCGCCAGCAGCCGCGAGGGACTAGCGGGAATTAACACCGGGGAGCTGTTTTTT.

The rearrangement links TRBV29-1 to TRBJ2-5; 7 positions agree with TRBD2. Trimming removed 6 bases from V and 5 bases from J; junction bases left unmatched: 9. The germline gives CDR1 SQVTM, CDR2 ANQGSEA. This CDR3 is built from 13 residues. The chain's CDR3 is CSVIEGSGETQYF. The CDR3 DNA is TGCAGCGTCATCGAGGGTAGCGGGGAGACCCAGTACTTC.

This chain links TRBV6-5 with TRBJ2-5, with 8 bases identical to TRBD2. Germline values: CDR1 MNHEY, CDR2 SVGAGI. The CDR3 sequence is 16 residues long. V dropped 2 bases and J dropped 6; count of bases not matched to a gene: 11. The CDR3 DNA reads TGTGCCAGCAGTTACACTCCGGGGGGGGCCGATCAGACCCAGTACTTC. It is translated as CASSYTPGGADQTQYF.

The CDR3 spells CASSYDGTGGLFF. DNA of the CDR3: TGTGCCAGCAGTTACGACGGGACAGGGGGTTTATTCTTC. The rearrangement uses TRBV6-5 and TRBJ2-1, with TRBD1 identical over 11 bases. CDR3 length equals 13 residues. In germline, CDR1 is MNHEY, CDR2 SVGAGI. V was clipped by 2 bases and J by 16 bases; unmatched bases: 7.

This clone was seen once. V and J are TRBV27 and TRBJ1-5; 9 bases map to TRBD1. Germline V lookup: CDR1 MNHEY, CDR2 SMNVEV (reference sequence). The CDR3 spans 15 residues. J gave up 4 bases and V 5 bases, and 6 bases lay outside the gene matches. The CDR3 coding sequence is TGTGCCAGCAGTCCCGGACAGGGGTCAAATCAGCCCCAGCATTTT. Its protein product is CASSPGQGSNQPQHF.

This chain uses TRBV6-5 with TRBJ2-2, with D possibly TRBD1 on 5 matching bases. This CDR3 is built from 13 residues. The germline gives CDR1 MNHEY, CDR2 SVGAGI. The V and J ends lost 6 bases and 4 bases respectively, with 9 bases between them. This chain's CDR3 is CASRQAFTGELFF. The CDR3 DNA is TGTGCCAGCAGACAGGCCTTCACCGGGGAGCTGTTTTTT.

CDR3 loop: CASSATGFQGTEAFF. The CDR3 nucleotides read TGTGCCAGCAGCGCTACAGGGTTTCAGGGCACTGAAGCTTTCTTT. The chain links TRBV9 to TRBJ1-1; perhaps TRBD1 as D (6 bases). The CDR3 runs 15 residues. Germline lookup yields CDR1 SGDLS and CDR2 YYNGEE. V was pared by 3 bases and J by 4 bases, with 16 bases between.

V gene TRBV30 combines with J gene TRBJ1-2; 9 positions agree with TRBD1. CDR3 length: 13 amino acids. CDR1 is GTSNPN, CDR2 SVGIG, per germline (reference sequence). V gave up 2 bases and J gave up 8 bases; unmatched junction bases: 6. CDR3 DNA sequence: TGTGCCTGGAGTCTTGACAGGGGGGTAGGCTACACCTTC. Its translation is CAWSLDRGVGYTF.

The chain has TRBV10-3 and TRBJ2-7, with no clear D. The CDR3 is made up of 14 amino acids. Germline V CDR1 and CDR2: ENHRY, SYGVKD. The V and J ends lost 3 bases and 5 bases respectively, with 14 bases between them. The CDR3 protein is CAISDTKKLHEQYF. CDR3 sequence (DNA): TGTGCCATCAGTGATACAAAAAAGTTACACGAGCAGTACTTC.

The J gene is TRBJ1-4, the V gene TRBV30; 8 nucleotides agree with TRBD1. With V trimmed by 2 bases and J by 10 bases, 6 bases remained unmatched. The CDR3 is made up of 13 amino acids. CDR1 and CDR2 (germline): GTSNPN, SVGIG (reference sequence). The CDR3 loop is CAWSSSGGGKLFF. CDR3 nucleotides: TGTGCCTGGAGTTCATCAGGGGGCGGAAAACTGTTTTTT.

J is TRBJ1-4 and V is TRBV10-2; a possible D gene is TRBD1 (5 bases). The CDR3 runs 15 residues. The germline gives CDR1 WSHSY, CDR2 SAAADI. The germline V and J ends were trimmed by 1 base and 5 bases, with 11 bases remaining between them. In nucleotides, the CDR3 is TGCGCCAGCAGTGAGTGGGGAGGGGAGAATGAAAAACTGTTTTTT. Its protein product is CASSEWGGENEKLFF.